Each of the 32 T cell receptor beta chains below was sequenced from the same sample in a study of a mutant IDH1 vaccine in newly diagnosed glioma. These receptors' antigens are unknown. Sequenced by immunoSEQ multiplex PCR; TCRdb stores in-frame clones only, minus some. The table includes some 62,000 clones, 80% to 85% detected once. Time point specified: week 47, end of study. In every dose of vaccine, 300 ug of mutant IDH1 20-mer peptide was given alongside topical imiquimod. Material: PBMCs, obtained from a glioma patient whose treatment included an IDH1 peptide vaccine. The receptors derive from a man aged 25-40 years with glioma.

The V gene is TRBV7-9, the J gene TRBJ2-3; D may be TRBD2 (5 bases). The CDR3 is made up of 14 amino acids. V was shortened by 8 bases and J by 3 bases, with 15 bases between the two germline ends. Per the germline V gene, CDR1 is SEHNR and CDR2 is FQNEAQ (reference sequence). The CDR3 loop is CASRKRTDTDTQYF. CDR3 DNA sequence: TGTGCCAGCCGCAAACGGACTGATACAGATACGCAGTATTTT.

The chain couples TRBV7-8 to TRBJ1-1; TRBD1 matches 7 bases. V shed 5 bases and J 7 bases; nucleotides not matched to a gene: 10. The germline gives CDR1 SGHVS, CDR2 FQNEAQ. This CDR3 contains 14 residues. The CDR3 loop reads CASSPRGTLIEAFF. CDR3 nucleotides: TGTGCCAGCAGCCCCAGGGGGACACTTATTGAAGCTTTCTTT. Looking up the rest from reference TRBV7-8 and TRBJ1-1 gives the full variable domain: GAGVSQSPRYKVAKRGQDVALRCDPISGHVSLFWYQQALGQGPEFLTYFQNEAQLDKSGLPSDRFFAERPEGSVSTLKIQRTQQEDSAVYLCASSPRGTLIEAFFGQGTRLTVV.

The rearrangement joins TRBV19 to TRBJ1-5; possible D gene TRBD1, 6 bases. The CDR3 loop spans 15 amino acids. Germline CDR1 LNHDA, CDR2 SQIVND (reference sequence). V was shortened by 3 bases and J by 2 bases, with 11 bases between the two germline ends. CDR3 coding DNA: TGTGCCAGTAGTATCGGGAGGGGGGGCAATCAGCCCCAGCATTTT. Protein: CASSIGRGGNQPQHF.

The rearrangement uses TRBV18 and TRBJ1-5; D is unresolved. Germline values: CDR1 KGHSH, CDR2 LQKENI. Trimming pared 4 bases from V and 0 bases from J, leaving 7 bases between. The CDR3 runs to 14 residues. The CDR3: CASSLPPSNQPQHF. As DNA, the CDR3 is TGTGCCAGCTCACTCCCCCCTAGCAATCAGCCCCAGCATTTT.

This chain uses TRBV7-6 with TRBJ2-7, with D possibly being TRBD1 (5 bases). Germline CDR1 is SGHVS and CDR2 is FNYEAQ. Trimming took 8 bases from V and 0 from J, leaving 8 bases between them. This CDR3 is built from 12 residues. Here the CDR3 reads CASGAGSYEQYF. In DNA, the CDR3 is TGTGCCAGCGGGGCAGGCTCCTACGAGCAGTACTTC.

As concerns this clone: One end of the junction does not line up with germline, which may come from a read error. This chain joins TRBV25-1 and TRBJ1-4, with a possible D match to TRBD1 (6 bases). This CDR3 has 14 residues. Germline assignment: CDR1 MGHDK and CDR2 SYGVNS. CDR3: CASRPQGTKEKLFF. The CDR3 DNA sequence: TGTGCCAGCAGGCCTCAGGGGACTAAAGAAAAACTGTTTTTT.

The J gene is TRBJ1-3, the V gene TRBV11-2; D not certain. The V and J ends lost 1 base and 2 bases respectively, with 9 bases between them. From germline, CDR1 is SGHAT and CDR2 FQNNGV. CDR3 length: 15 amino acids. The CDR3 DNA is TGTGCCAGCAGCTTAGTCCTCGGGGCTGGAAACACCATATATTTT. Its protein product is CASSLVLGAGNTIYF.

This clone is termed large. This rearrangement joins TRBV5-1 to TRBJ2-5; D might be TRBD1 (5 bases). Germline CDR1 SGHRS, CDR2 YFSETQ. The V end was cut by 0 bases, the J end by 1 base, with 10 bases between. This CDR3 is built from 15 residues. The CDR3 region has the DNA TGCGCCAGCAGCTTGGTCTTCCAGGGCCAAGAGACCCAGTACTTC. This sequence encodes CASSLVFQGQETQYF.

The V call is TRBV6-5, the J call TRBJ2-5; 8 bases agree with TRBD1. V was clipped by 2 bases and J by 3 bases; unmatched bases: 5. The CDR3 has 15 amino acids. Germline V gene lookup returns CDR1 MNHEY and CDR2 SVGAGI. As DNA, the CDR3 is TGTGCCAGCAGTTACACATGGACAGGGAAAGAGACCCAGTACTTC. This codes for CASSYTWTGKETQYF.

The chain combines TRBV30 with TRBJ1-4; D remains unclear. V dropped 1 base and J dropped 0 bases, with 9 bases sitting between them. This CDR3 contains 15 residues. CDR1 and CDR2 (germline): GTSNPN, SVGIG (reference sequence). The CDR3 spells CAWSGPGATNEKLFF. CDR3 coding DNA: TGTGCCTGGAGTGGGCCGGGAGCAACTAATGAAAAACTGTTTTTT. Using reference TRBV30 and TRBJ1-4 for the parts outside the CDR3, the full variable domain is SQTIHQWPATLVQPVGSPLSLECTVEGTSNPNLYWYRQAAGRGLQLLFYSVGIGQISSEVPQNLSASRPQDRQFILSSKKLLLSDSGFYLCAWSGPGATNEKLFFGSGTQLSVL.

The chain joins TRBV6-1 to TRBJ2-1, with a weak D call TRBD2 (6 bases). The CDR3 extends over 13 amino acids. The germline gives CDR1 MNHNS, CDR2 SASEGT. V was trimmed by 4 bases and J by 9 bases, leaving 13 bases between them. Here the CDR3 reads CASSARWDFEQFF. CDR3 DNA: TGTGCCAGCAGTGCCAGATGGGACTTTGAGCAGTTCTTC.

The J gene is TRBJ2-5, the V gene TRBV18; no firm D call. The CDR3 contains 14 residues. In germline, CDR1 is KGHSH, CDR2 LQKENI. Trimming removed 6 bases from V and 0 bases from J, with 11 bases in between. The CDR3 protein is CASSPRIYQETQYF. CDR3 bases: TGTGCCAGCTCCCCCAGGATATACCAAGAGACCCAGTACTTC.

The chain recombines TRBV29-1 with TRBJ2-1; unclear D gene. Germline values: CDR1 SQVTM, CDR2 ANQGSEA. Between the trimmed V and J ends, which lost 4 bases and 2 bases, there was a span of 12 bases. CDR3 size: 14 residues. This CDR3 reads CSVGRMIPYNEQFF. CDR3 nucleotides: TGCAGCGTTGGTCGGATGATACCCTACAATGAGCAGTTCTTC.

The V call is TRBV5-1, the J call TRBJ2-7; D might be TRBD1 or TRBD2, each matching 5 bases. The V and J ends lost 3 bases and 2 bases respectively, with 15 bases between them. The CDR3 length is 15 residues. Germline values: CDR1 SGHRS, CDR2 YFSETQ. The CDR3 nucleotides read TGCGCCAGCAGCTCCTCCAGGGACCGCACCTACGAGCAGTACTTC. Translating gives CASSSSRDRTYEQYF.

The gene calls are TRBV5-5 and TRBJ2-7; 7 positions agree with TRBD1. Germline V lookup: CDR1 SGHKS, CDR2 YYEKEE (reference sequence). V dropped 4 bases and J dropped 5; count of bases not matched to a gene: 12. The length of the CDR3 is 15 residues. The CDR3 loop reads CASSHNRGYGNEQYF. In DNA form, the CDR3 reads TGTGCCAGCAGCCATAACAGGGGATATGGGAACGAGCAGTACTTC.

The gene calls are TRBV18 and TRBJ1-4; D gene ambiguous. V was trimmed by 3 bases and J by 0 bases, leaving 5 bases between them. CDR1 and CDR2 from the germline V gene are KGHSH and LQKENI. The CDR3 sequence is 14 residues long. The CDR3 here is CASSPSPTNEKLFF. CDR3 in DNA: TGTGCCAGCTCACCTTCCCCAACTAATGAAAAACTGTTTTTT.

Here the CDR3 reads CASSFRVGESPLHF. The CDR3 DNA sequence: TGCGCCAGCAGCTTCAGGGTTGGTGAATCACCCCTCCACTTT. The chain is built from TRBV5-1 and TRBJ1-6, with D possibly TRBD1 on 5 matching bases. CDR1 SGHRS and CDR2 YFSETQ come from the germline V gene. This CDR3 has 14 residues. Trimming removed 2 bases at V and 10 bases at J, with 13 bases between.

V is TRBV5-1 and J is TRBJ1-4; D is uncertain. CDR3 size: 15 residues. V lost 4 bases, J lost 0 bases, and 10 bases lay in between. Germline CDR1 is SGHRS and CDR2 is YFSETQ. Here the CDR3 reads CASSPGSSTNEKLFF. In DNA form, the CDR3 reads TGCGCCAGCAGCCCCGGTTCTTCAACTAATGAAAAACTGTTTTTT.

The chain couples TRBV18 to TRBJ1-1, with TRBD1 matching over 7 bases. This CDR3 is built from 13 residues. The germline gives CDR1 KGHSH, CDR2 LQKENI. Trimming took 5 bases from V and 5 from J; bases not matched to a gene: 5. The CDR3 sequence is CASSSYRGTEAFF. The CDR3 coding sequence is TGTGCCAGCTCATCCTACAGGGGAACTGAAGCTTTCTTT.

The gene calls are TRBV10-3 and TRBJ1-1; 9 bases match TRBD1. The V segment lost 6 bases and the J segment 4 bases; nucleotides outside the gene matches: 12. The germline CDR1 and CDR2 sequences are ENHRY and SYGVKD. The CDR3 extends over 16 amino acids. The CDR3 nucleotides are TGTGCCATCAGCGGAACCAACAGGGGGCTGAGCACTGAAGCTTTCTTT. It translates to CAISGTNRGLSTEAFF.

As regards this clone: The sample has other DNA sequences that encode this CDR3 too. V gene TRBV6-6 combines with J gene TRBJ2-5; D is undetermined. From germline, CDR1 is MNHNY and CDR2 SVGAGI (reference sequence). The CDR3 is 12 amino acids. V gave up 2 bases and J gave up 3 bases, with 4 bases separating them. The CDR3 DNA sequence: TGTGCCAGCAGTTACAGTAAAGAGACCCAGTACTTC. It yields the protein CASSYSKETQYF.

The CDR3 DNA reads as TGTGCCATCAGTATCGGCGGAGGCAGCGGCTACACCTTC. This translates into CAISIGGGSGYTF. The V gene is TRBV10-3, the J gene TRBJ1-2; no clear D. Germline V CDR1 and CDR2: ENHRY, SYGVKD. The ends were cut back, 5 bases at V and 8 bases at J, with 15 bases in the middle. CDR3 length: 13 residues.

The chain carries TRBV6-5 and TRBJ1-1, with 7 positions matching TRBD1. The V segment lost 6 bases and the J segment 6 bases; nucleotides outside the gene matches: 10. The CDR3 extends over 14 amino acids. Germline CDR1 MNHEY, CDR2 SVGAGI. In DNA, the CDR3 is TGTGCCAGCAGCCCCGGACAGGTTCACCCTGAAGCTTTCTTT. This codes for CASSPGQVHPEAFF.

This clone was picked up a small number of times. The chain is built from TRBV6-1 and TRBJ1-2; D is uncertain. This CDR3 has 14 amino acids. V lost 3 bases, J lost 7 bases, and 15 bases lay in between. Germline CDR1 reads MNHNS; CDR2 reads SASEGT. DNA of the CDR3: TGTGCCAGCAGTGAGTTTGAACAGTTGCTTGGCTACACCTTC. Translated: CASSEFEQLLGYTF.

The chain has TRBV5-4 and TRBJ2-7; D may be TRBD1 or TRBD2 (5 bases each). The CDR3 is 16 amino acids. Trimming took 4 bases from V and 2 from J, leaving 19 bases between them. Germline CDR1 is SGHNT and CDR2 is YYREEE (reference sequence). For the CDR3, the DNA is TGTGCCAGCAGCCGGAGGATAAGGGGTCAAGCCTACGAGCAGTACTTC. Its translation: CASSRRIRGQAYEQYF.

The V call is TRBV4-1, the J call TRBJ1-4, with 8 nucleotides matching TRBD1. Germline lookup yields CDR1 MGHRA and CDR2 YSYEKL. V shed 0 bases and J 5 bases; nucleotides not matched to a gene: 2. The CDR3 covers 15 residues. The CDR3 bases are TGCGCCAGCAGCCAAGAGGACAGGGCAAATGAAAAACTGTTTTTT. It is translated as CASSQEDRANEKLFF.

The gene calls are TRBV20-1 and TRBJ1-3; D not resolved. This CDR3 is built from 11 residues. CDR1 is DFQATT, CDR2 SNEGSKA, per germline (reference sequence). Trimming cost V 4 bases and J 9 bases, with 10 bases left between them. CDR3 nucleotides: TGCAGTGCTACCCGGGGTGGCACCATATATTTT. Protein sequence: CSATRGGTIYF.

The chain recombines TRBV5-4 with TRBJ1-6, with D tentatively TRBD1 (6 bases). Germline loops: CDR1 SGHNT, CDR2 YYREEE (reference sequence). V was trimmed by 6 bases and J by 7 bases, leaving 14 bases between them. The CDR3 is 14 amino acids. The CDR3 reads CASTLGGGNSPLHF. The CDR3 region has the DNA TGTGCCAGCACTCTGGGAGGGGGGAATTCACCCCTCCACTTT.

The rearrangement joins TRBV9 to TRBJ2-5; 7 nucleotides match TRBD2. The CDR3 is 13 amino acids. The ends lost 5 bases at V and 3 bases at J; junction bases unmatched: 4. CDR1 and CDR2 from the germline V gene are SGDLS and YYNGEE. CDR3 loop: CASRGGAEETQYF. The CDR3 nucleotides read TGTGCCAGCAGGGGAGGGGCGGAAGAGACCCAGTACTTC.

This clone was observed a single time. The J gene is TRBJ2-3, the V gene TRBV6-5; 8 bases line up with TRBD2. Per germline, CDR1 MNHEY and CDR2 SVGAGI. This CDR3 is built from 15 residues. The V gene end was trimmed by 4 bases and the J gene end by 5 bases; junction bases not matched to a gene: 8. CDR3 nucleotide sequence: TGTGCCAGCAGTTTAACGGGGGGGCCCGGAGATACGCAGTATTTT. Encoded protein: CASSLTGGPGDTQYF.

The V and J genes are TRBV20-1 and TRBJ1-2; D remains unclear. Trimming left V 6 bases short and J 2 bases short, with 7 bases between. CDR1 is DFQATT and CDR2 is SNEGSKA in the germline V gene (reference sequence). The CDR3 loop spans 11 amino acids. The CDR3 sequence is CSASRNYGYTF. CDR3 bases: TGCAGTGCGTCAAGGAACTATGGCTACACCTTC.

This sequence joins TRBV5-1 and TRBJ2-3, with a possible D match to TRBD2 (6 bases). V dropped 5 bases and J dropped 14 bases, with 21 bases sitting between them. The CDR3 runs to 13 residues. Germline V gene sequence: CDR1 SGHRS, CDR2 YFSETQ. This CDR3 is CASRRGLAELGYF. CDR3 coding DNA: TGCGCCAGCAGACGGGGACTGGCAGAGCTCGGGTATTTT.